The 28 T cell receptor beta chains below were found in one sample sequenced in a study of cytomegalovirus exposure and HLA in healthy donors. PCR primers comprised 60 Vbeta and 13 Jbeta primers. Measured with immunoSEQ multiplex PCR; TCRdb has only the in-frame clones, and not every one. The data show over 120,000 clones, less than 85% seen once. The specimen sequenced was PBMCs. Receptors were obtained from a man aged 18 to 29 in good health and CMV-seropositive.

In regard to this clone: Other DNA sequences within the sample encode an identical CDR3. The rearrangement joins TRBV6-5 to TRBJ2-7, with 7 bases fitting TRBD1. The germline gives CDR1 MNHEY, CDR2 SVGAGI. CDR3 length equals 13 residues. The trim removed 6 bases at V and 3 bases at J, leaving 5 bases unmatched. The CDR3 DNA sequence: TGTGCCAGCAGCCCGGGACAGATCTACGAGCAGTACTTC. It yields the protein CASSPGQIYEQYF.

This clone was counted between two and nine times. The genes are TRBV23-1 and TRBJ1-1; 8 bases line up with TRBD1. TRBV23-1 is classed as an ORF, of uncertain function. V shed 2 bases, J shed 6 bases, and the junction held 11 bases outside the gene matches. The CDR3 length is 16 residues. The DNA of the CDR3 is TGCGCCAGCAGTCAAGCATCAGGGGGCTCGGGGGCTGAAGCTTTCTTT. Protein sequence: CASSQASGGSGAEAFF.

This chain's CDR3 is CASSIWGVTEAFF. DNA for the CDR3: TGTGCCAGTAGTATTTGGGGGGTCACTGAAGCTTTCTTT. This chain uses TRBV19 with TRBJ1-1; possibly TRBD1 for D (5 bases). The ends were cut back, 3 bases at V and 4 bases at J, with 9 bases in the middle. CDR1 and CDR2 from the germline V gene are LNHDA and SQIVND (reference sequence). This CDR3 is built from 13 residues.

V and J are TRBV25-1 and TRBJ1-1; D unresolved. V lost 6 bases and J 1 base, leaving 12 bases between the germline ends. The CDR3 sequence is 14 residues long. The V gene's germline CDR1 is MGHDK and CDR2 SYGVNS. The CDR3 DNA sequence: TGTGCCAGCAGAAAAAACGGGGAGAACACTGAAGCTTTCTTT. Translating it yields CASRKNGENTEAFF.

For this clone: The conserved closing phenylalanine or tryptophan is absent in this CDR3, likely reflecting a read error. This chain joins TRBV5-1 and TRBJ2-2; no firm D call. The ends were cut back, 4 bases at V and 1 base at J, with 11 bases in the middle. CDR1 SGHRS and CDR2 YFSETQ come from the germline V gene. The length of the CDR3 is 15 residues. CDR3 in DNA: TGCGCCAGCAGCCCTGATGGACGGAACACCGGGGAGCTGTTTGTT. Residues: CASSPDGRNTGELFV.

This rearrangement joins TRBV6-5 to TRBJ2-7; 7 positions agree with TRBD1. CDR3 length: 15 amino acids. The V gene's germline CDR1 is MNHEY and CDR2 SVGAGI. The V segment lost 6 bases and the J segment 3 bases; nucleotides outside the gene matches: 11. The CDR3 reads CASSRRTGAVYEQYF. In DNA form, the CDR3 reads TGTGCCAGCAGCCGTCGGACAGGCGCTGTCTACGAGCAGTACTTC.

The V and J genes are TRBV9 and TRBJ1-1; 7 bases are a match to TRBD1. V shed 0 bases, J shed 4 bases, and the junction held 6 bases outside the gene matches. Germline values: CDR1 SGDLS, CDR2 YYNGEE. This CDR3 is built from 15 residues. CDR3 bases: TGTGCCAGCAGCGTAGCGAGGGGGCTGGGCACTGAAGCTTTCTTT. Translated, it gives CASSVARGLGTEAFF.

V usage is TRBV6-5 and J usage is TRBJ2-7, with 7 positions matching TRBD1. Trimming removed 6 bases from V and 12 bases from J; junction bases left unmatched: 8. This CDR3 has 11 residues. Germline CDR1 is MNHEY and CDR2 is SVGAGI. CDR3 coding DNA: TGTGCCAGCAGCACCGGGACAGTTATGTACTTC. Its protein product is CASSTGTVMYF.

This clone has just one count. The chain combines TRBV25-1 with TRBJ2-5, with D maybe TRBD2 (6 bases). The V gene lost 4 bases and the J gene lost 9 bases, with 21 bases spanning the gap. Germline CDR1 MGHDK, CDR2 SYGVNS. This CDR3 is built from 15 residues. This CDR3 is CASSAHGTAGGAQYF. The CDR3 region has the DNA TGTGCCAGCAGTGCACACGGGACTGCTGGTGGGGCCCAGTACTTC.

This rearrangement joins TRBV4-1 to TRBJ1-2; TRBD1 agrees at 9 bases. V shed 6 bases, J shed 11 bases, and the junction held 22 bases outside the gene matches. This CDR3 has 17 amino acids. The germline V gene encodes CDR1 MGHRA and CDR2 YSYEKL. CDR3 DNA sequence: TGCGCCAGCAGTCCGGCTGGACAGGGGAGAGGTCGGAGTGGGTACACCTTC. Its protein product is CASSPAGQGRGRSGYTF.

The V call is TRBV10-3, the J call TRBJ1-5; 7 bases are a match to TRBD1. Germline CDR1 reads ENHRY; CDR2 reads SYGVKD. The CDR3 loop spans 18 amino acids. V lost 2 bases to trimming and J lost 2 bases; unmatched junction nucleotides: 12. The DNA for the CDR3 is TGTGCCATCAGTGAGACTTTGGGTGGGCAGGGGGGCAATCAGCCCCAGCATTTT. Its protein is CAISETLGGQGGNQPQHF.

The chain couples TRBV15 to TRBJ1-4; weak D call: TRBD1 (5 bases). CDR1 LNHNV and CDR2 YYDKDF come from the germline V gene (reference sequence). The CDR3 contains 16 residues. Trimming pared 2 bases from V and 5 bases from J, leaving 15 bases between. The CDR3 DNA follows: TGTGCCACCAGCAGAAAAAAAGGGGTGGAAAATGAAAAACTGTTTTTT. Translation gives CATSRKKGVENEKLFF.

The chain is built from TRBV28 and TRBJ2-1; 9 positions agree with TRBD2. The CDR3 runs 16 residues. Germline V gene sequence: CDR1 MDHEN, CDR2 SYDVKM. Trimming at V came to 4 bases and at J to 4 bases, leaving 8 bases not matched to a gene. The CDR3 spells CASSSSAGGLYNEQFF. CDR3 nucleotide sequence: TGTGCCAGCAGTTCTTCAGCGGGGGGATTATACAATGAGCAGTTCTTC.

The chain is built from TRBV5-1 and TRBJ2-2; a weak D match, TRBD2 (5 bases). This CDR3 contains 15 residues. V was pared by 5 bases and J by 1 base, with 12 bases between. Germline lookup yields CDR1 SGHRS and CDR2 YFSETQ. CDR3 DNA sequence: TGCGCCAGCAGATTGAGCGGACTGAACACCGGGGAGCTGTTTTTT. This translates into CASRLSGLNTGELFF.

The chain employs TRBV5-1 and TRBJ1-4; no definite D call. CDR1 and CDR2 from the germline V gene are SGHRS and YFSETQ. The germline V and J ends were trimmed by 4 bases and 2 bases, with 18 bases remaining between them. The CDR3 sequence is 17 residues long. CDR3 DNA sequence: TGCGCCAGCAGCCCTTCGGTTTCGGTCGAGACTAATGAAAAACTGTTTTTT. Amino acids: CASSPSVSVETNEKLFF.

This chain connects TRBV15 to TRBJ2-5; weak D call: TRBD2 (5 bases). The CDR3 loop spans 13 amino acids. Germline values: CDR1 LNHNV, CDR2 YYDKDF (reference sequence). V was clipped by 4 bases and J by 5 bases, with 11 bases between them. The CDR3 DNA is TGTGCCACCAGCACCCTAAGGAGGGAGACCCAGTACTTC. It is translated as CATSTLRRETQYF. The full variable domain, with the rest looked up from reference TRBV15 and TRBJ2-5, is DAMVIQNPRYQVTQFGKPVTLSCSQTLNHNVMYWYQQKSSQAPKLLFHYYDKDFNNEADTPDNFQSRRPNTSFCFLDIRSPGLGDTAMYLCATSTLRRETQYFGPGTRLLVL.

The rearrangement links TRBV10-3 to TRBJ1-3, with D perhaps TRBD1 (6 bases). CDR1 is ENHRY and CDR2 is SYGVKD in the germline V gene. The CDR3 runs to 13 residues. The V and J ends lost 11 bases and 3 bases respectively, with 14 bases between them. CDR3 loop: CASHLDSGNTIYF. DNA for the CDR3: TGTGCCTCCCACTTGGACAGTGGAAACACCATATATTTT.

This chain links TRBV5-6 with TRBJ2-1; 10 bases align to TRBD2. The CDR3 totals 16 residues. Germline lookup yields CDR1 SGHDT and CDR2 YYEEEE. V lost 7 bases, J lost 9 bases, and 16 bases stayed unmatched. This CDR3 reads CASLWGPSGSISEQFF. The CDR3 DNA sequence: TGTGCCAGCCTTTGGGGCCCTAGCGGGAGTATCAGTGAGCAGTTCTTC.

This clone was detected only once. At one boundary the junction diverges from the germline segment, which might be a read error. The chain couples TRBV7-7 to TRBJ2-5, with 7 bases aligning to TRBD1. Germline CDR1 and CDR2: SSHAT and FNYEAQ (reference sequence). This CDR3 is built from 15 residues. CDR3 loop: CASSRRQGDQETQYF. Written as DNA, the CDR3 is TGTGCTAGCAGCCGGCGACAGGGCGACCAAGAGACCCAGTACTTC.

This clone has a handful of counts. V usage is TRBV6-1 and J usage is TRBJ1-2, with D tentatively TRBD1 (6 bases). The germline V gene encodes CDR1 MNHNS and CDR2 SASEGT. This CDR3 region has 15 residues. Trimming stripped 5 bases from V and 2 bases from J, with 15 bases between. CDR3 coding DNA: TGTGCCAGCAGTACTAGGGACAACCCGAACTATGGCTACACCTTC. Protein: CASSTRDNPNYGYTF.

The chain uses TRBV28 and TRBJ2-1; D gene uncertain. The germline gives CDR1 MDHEN, CDR2 SYDVKM. The CDR3 sequence is 10 residues long. V lost 4 bases and J 9 bases, leaving 4 bases between the germline ends. CDR3 nucleotides: TGTGCCAGCAGTTCCCTTGAGCAGTTCTTC. Translating it yields CASSSLEQFF.

This chain uses TRBV5-6 with TRBJ1-5; D is undetermined. This CDR3 has 14 residues. Germline CDR1 is SGHDT and CDR2 is YYEEEE. V was pared by 5 bases and J by 0 bases, with 9 bases between. CDR3 in DNA: TGTGCCAGCAGTAGAGCACTTAGCAATCAGCCCCAGCATTTT. Translation gives CASSRALSNQPQHF.

The V and J genes are TRBV7-2 and TRBJ2-5; 7 bases are shared with TRBD2. This CDR3 has 15 residues. Trimming cost V 5 bases and J 5 bases; bases outside gene matches: 11. The germline CDR1 and CDR2 sequences are SGHTA and FQGNSA. CDR3 region: CASSDRDYPWETQYF. In DNA form, the CDR3 reads TGTGCCAGCAGCGACCGGGACTACCCTTGGGAGACCCAGTACTTC.

This clone has just one count. The chain combines TRBV7-6 with TRBJ2-5, with D possibly matching TRBD2 (6 bases). The germline gives CDR1 SGHVS, CDR2 FNYEAQ. V was cut by 5 bases and J by 9 bases, with 13 bases left in between. The CDR3 length is 12 residues. The CDR3 sequence is CASSVGLTAQYF. DNA for the CDR3: TGTGCCAGCAGCGTCGGACTAACCGCCCAGTACTTC.

The rearrangement joins TRBV5-1 to TRBJ2-3, with TRBD2 matching 8 bases. The CDR3 is made up of 17 amino acids. The V segment lost 4 bases and the J segment 3 bases; nucleotides outside the gene matches: 13. In germline, CDR1 is SGHRS, CDR2 YFSETQ. CDR3 amino acids: CASSETPGTSLTDTQYF. The CDR3 DNA reads TGCGCCAGCAGCGAAACCCCCGGGACTAGTCTTACAGATACGCAGTATTTT.

This chain links TRBV5-6 with TRBJ1-5; D gene ambiguous. This CDR3 region has 14 residues. Germline V gene data show CDR1 as SGHDT and CDR2 as YYEEEE. V lost 2 bases, J lost 3 bases, and 9 bases lay in between. Here the CDR3 DNA reads TGTGCCAGCAGCTTTAGCCCGACCAATCAGCCCCAGCATTTT. Protein: CASSFSPTNQPQHF.

This chain joins TRBV5-1 and TRBJ1-5; 9 positions match TRBD1. This CDR3 is 14 amino acids long. In germline, CDR1 is SGHRS, CDR2 YFSETQ. The ends lost 0 bases at V and 8 bases at J; junction bases unmatched: 3. In nucleotides, the CDR3 is TGCGCCAGCAGCTTGGAAGGACAGGGGAAGCCCCAGCATTTT. Its translation is CASSLEGQGKPQHF.

The gene calls are TRBV5-6 and TRBJ2-7; 8 bases map to TRBD1. Trimming cost V 2 bases and J 11 bases; bases outside gene matches: 6. This CDR3 is 12 amino acids long. Germline V gene data show CDR1 as SGHDT and CDR2 as YYEEEE. CDR3: CASSLGQGREYF. CDR3 DNA: TGTGCCAGCAGCTTAGGACAGGGAAGAGAGTACTTC.